This is a list of T cell receptor beta chains from one sample in a study of post-analysis software for immune sequencing data. TCRdb reprocessed the PCR reads via MiXCR and lists one record per CDR3 protein. The profile shows approximately 770,000 distinct CDR3 sequences, under 60% of them singletons. The sequencing sample was made of blood. The origin of the receptors is a girl under 18 with multiple sclerosis. CDR3s include the opening cysteine and the closing phenylalanine or tryptophan. The order of the fields is clone size, D gene, V gene, J gene, CDR3 DNA, CDR3 protein. A D gene is named only where the DNA matches it firmly. For some rows the clone size is stated as once, few or many, or as a class when expanded; others skip it.

once	TRBD2	TRBV29-1	TRBJ2-3	TGCAGCGTCCAACGGGGACTTAGGACTAGCGGGAGGGGAAATACGCAGTATTTT	CSVQRGLRTSGRGNTQYF
-	-	TRBV15	TRBJ1-5	TGTGCCACCAGCATACCACCGCCTATTCAGCCCCAGCATTTT	CATSIPPPIQPQHF
-	-	TRBV12-3/TRBV12-4	TRBJ2-1	TGTGCCAGCAGTCCCAGGGGAGAGGGTTCCAATGAGCAGTTCTTC	CASSPRGEGSNEQFF
medium-sized	-	TRBV15	TRBJ2-5	TGTGCCACCAGCAGATTCGGCGGCGAGACCCAGTACTTC	CATSRFGGETQYF
-	TRBD2	TRBV7-9	TRBJ2-5	TGTGCCAGCAGCCCAGCGGGAGGGCCGGAGGAGCAGTACTTC	CASSPAGGPEEQYF
few	-	TRBV14	TRBJ2-1	TGTGCCAGCAGCCCCCTTTCTGGTGCAGGCTCCTACAATGAGCAGTTCTTC	CASSPLSGAGSYNEQFF
few	-	TRBV20-1	TRBJ2-7	TGCAGTGCTAGGTGGGAGCTCTACGAGCAGTACTTC	CSARWELYEQYF
-	-	TRBV10-3	TRBJ2-3	TGTGCCATCAGTGCGGGCTGGGGCACAGATACGCAGTATTTT	CAISAGWGTDTQYF
-	TRBD2	TRBV7-3	TRBJ2-3	TGTGCCAGCAGCTTATCGGGTAGCGGGTTAGATACGCAGTATTTT	CASSLSGSGLDTQYF
-	-	TRBV20-1	TRBJ2-1	TGCAGTGCTGCCCCATCGGCAGGGCTGAATGAGCAGTTCTTC	CSAAPSAGLNEQFF
-	-	TRBV7-2	TRBJ2-1	TGTGCCAGCAGCTTAGTTTCGGTTGGGGCGTACAATGAGCAGTTCTTC	CASSLVSVGAYNEQFF
few	TRBD1	TRBV12-3/TRBV12-4	TRBJ2-7	TGTGCCAGCAGCCCGCCGGGACAGGGACCAAGCTCCTACGAGCAGTACTTC	CASSPPGQGPSSYEQYF
-	-	TRBV29-1	TRBJ2-7	TGCAGCGTTATGTCCCCCGAGCAGTACTTC	CSVMSPEQYF
-	TRBD1	TRBV11-2	TRBJ2-1	TGTGCCAGCAGCTTTTCCGGGACAGGGGAGTTGAATGAGCAGTTCTTC	CASSFSGTGELNEQFF